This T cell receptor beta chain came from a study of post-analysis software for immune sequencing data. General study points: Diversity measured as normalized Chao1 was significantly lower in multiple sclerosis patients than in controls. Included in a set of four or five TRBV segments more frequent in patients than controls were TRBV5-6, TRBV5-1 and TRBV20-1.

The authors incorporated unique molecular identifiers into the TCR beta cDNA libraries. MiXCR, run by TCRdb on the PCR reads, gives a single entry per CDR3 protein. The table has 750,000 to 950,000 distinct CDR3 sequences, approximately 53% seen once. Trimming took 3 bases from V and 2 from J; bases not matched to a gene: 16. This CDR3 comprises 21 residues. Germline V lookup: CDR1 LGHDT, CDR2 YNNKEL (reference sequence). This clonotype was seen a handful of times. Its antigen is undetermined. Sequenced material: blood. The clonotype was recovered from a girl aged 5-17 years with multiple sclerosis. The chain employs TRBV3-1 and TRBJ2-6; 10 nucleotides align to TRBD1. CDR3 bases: TGTGCCAGCAGCCACCTCAACCGCCCGGGACAGGGGACGACTGGGGCCAACGTCCTGACTTTC. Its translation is CASSHLNRPGQGTTGANVLTF.